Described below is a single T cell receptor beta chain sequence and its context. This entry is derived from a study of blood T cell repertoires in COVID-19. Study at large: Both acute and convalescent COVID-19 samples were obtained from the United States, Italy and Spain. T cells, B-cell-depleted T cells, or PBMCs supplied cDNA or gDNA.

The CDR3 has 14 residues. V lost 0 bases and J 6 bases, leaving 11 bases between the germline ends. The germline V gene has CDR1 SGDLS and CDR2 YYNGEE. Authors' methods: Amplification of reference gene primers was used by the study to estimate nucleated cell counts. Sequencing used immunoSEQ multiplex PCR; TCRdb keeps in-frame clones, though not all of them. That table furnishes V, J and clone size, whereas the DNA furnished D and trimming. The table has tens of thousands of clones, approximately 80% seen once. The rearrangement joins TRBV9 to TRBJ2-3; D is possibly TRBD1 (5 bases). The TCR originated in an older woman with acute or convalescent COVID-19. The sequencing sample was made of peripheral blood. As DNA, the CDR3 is TGTGCCAGCAGCGTAGGCTCAGGGTCGGATACGCAGTATTTT. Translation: CASSVGSGSDTQYF.